This T cell receptor beta chain is from a study of identical twins. Whole-study results and caveats: Out-of-frame alpha sequences common to twins were enriched for low generation probability. Fewer insertions characterized abundant cord blood beta clonotypes, whereas memory repertoires showed none. Donors were not followed over many years; analysis was cross-sectional.

A universal primer site was added by template switching, and unique molecular identifiers were carried by the cDNA. TCRdb analysed the 5' RACE reads with MiXCR anew, one entry per CDR3 protein. Of a few hundred thousand distinct CDR3 sequences detected, more than 9% appear once; the ten largest clones hold more than 8.5%. This CDR3 is built from 15 residues. Trimming cost V 1 base and J 4 bases, with 13 bases left between them. Germline V CDR1 and CDR2: LGHNA, YNFKEQ. This clonotype was picked up a small number of times. The antigen remains undetermined. Sequencing input: memory T cells sorted from blood. This receptor was taken from a man in his forties or fifties in good health. The chain couples TRBV4-2 to TRBJ1-1, with a tentative D call TRBD1 (6 bases). The CDR3 DNA reads TGTGCCAGCAGCCAAGGGCCAGGGGATCGCACTGAAGCTTTCTTT. Translation gives CASSQGPGDRTEAFF.